The 15 T cell receptor beta chains given below trace back to one sample, sequenced in a study of read filtering for tumor transcriptome and immune sequencing. This library used around 400 ng RNA and molecular barcoded adaptors spanning alpha/delta and beta/gamma chains. TCRdb recomputed calls from the reads with MiXCR, one row per CDR3 protein. The sample contains 100,000 to 150,000 distinct CDR3 sequences, about 12% of which appear only once. Material: a population of CD138-negative cells sorted from bone marrow. These receptors were obtained from a donor at least 40 years old with multiple myeloma.

This clonotype was seen a few times. The chain couples TRBV7-9 to TRBJ2-1, with TRBD2 matching 11 bases. Germline CDR1 SEHNR, CDR2 FQNEAQ (reference sequence). V lost 5 bases to trimming and J lost 5 bases; unmatched junction nucleotides: 5. The CDR3 extends over 15 amino acids. This CDR3 reads CASSQTSGINNEQFF. CDR3 nucleotides: TGTGCCAGCAGCCAGACTAGCGGGATTAACAATGAGCAGTTCTTC.

V is TRBV7-9 and J is TRBJ1-1; TRBD1 might be the D (5 bases). V lost 1 base and J 7 bases, leaving 16 bases between the germline ends. This CDR3 is built from 15 residues. Germline CDR1 is SEHNR and CDR2 is FQNEAQ (reference sequence). CDR3 sequence reads: CASSLVEGWGGEAFF. DNA of the CDR3: TGTGCCAGCAGCTTAGTTGAGGGTTGGGGGGGTGAAGCTTTCTTT.

This clonotype was seen only a few times. This chain uses TRBV3-1 with TRBJ1-5; D perhaps matches TRBD1 (6 bases). V lost 4 bases and J lost 5, with 12 bases in between. Germline loops: CDR1 LGHDT, CDR2 YNNKEL (reference sequence). The CDR3 is 14 amino acids. As DNA, the CDR3 is TGTGCCAGCAGCCCGTGGGGGCCGCATCAGCCCCAGCATTTT. It is translated as CASSPWGPHQPQHF.

The chain couples TRBV19 to TRBJ1-2, with D perhaps TRBD1 (6 bases). Trimming cost V 7 bases and J 4 bases, with 19 bases left between them. The CDR3 has 15 residues. CDR1 is LNHDA, CDR2 SQIVND, per germline (reference sequence). The CDR3 DNA follows: TGTGCCAGTACCCCAGGACAGCCCGGAGTCTATGGCTACACCTTC. Its protein product is CASTPGQPGVYGYTF.

The CDR3 loop reads CASRGTPPSNQPQHF. CDR3 sequence (DNA): TGTGCCAGCAGGGGGACACCCCCTAGCAATCAGCCCCAGCATTTT. The chain joins TRBV6-7 to TRBJ1-5; D possibly corresponds to TRBD1 (6 bases). TRBV6-7 falls under the ORF class, with uncertain function. Between the trimmed V and J ends, which lost 6 bases and 0 bases, there was a span of 12 bases. This CDR3 has 15 amino acids.

At least ten counts were recorded for this clonotype. This chain connects TRBV19 to TRBJ2-7, with D perhaps matching TRBD1 (6 bases). Germline V gives CDR1 LNHDA, CDR2 SQIVND (reference sequence). The CDR3 contains 13 residues. The germline V and J ends were trimmed by 5 bases and 2 bases, with 10 bases remaining between them. CDR3 nucleotides: TGTGCCAGTAGTGGCGGACAGACCTACGAGCAGTACTTC. Translating it yields CASSGGQTYEQYF.

For this clonotype: The conserved phenylalanine or tryptophan normally closing the CDR3 is absent here, so this likely arose from a read error. The rearrangement links TRBV24-1 to TRBJ2-7; D is possibly TRBD1 (6 bases). Germline lookup yields CDR1 KGHDR and CDR2 SFDVKD. Trimming removed 2 bases from V and 3 bases from J, with 7 bases in between. The length of the CDR3 is 13 residues. As DNA, the CDR3 is TGTGCCACCAGTGATTCGACAGGCTACGAGCAGTACCTC. Translated, it gives CATSDSTGYEQYL.

V usage is TRBV6-6 and J usage is TRBJ2-1, with 10 bases that match TRBD1. V shed 4 bases and J 7 bases; nucleotides not matched to a gene: 4. The CDR3 extends over 14 amino acids. Germline CDR1 reads MNHNY; CDR2 reads SVGAGI (reference sequence). The CDR3 nucleotides read TGTGCCAGCAGTTCCCGGACAGGGGGGAATGAGCAGTTCTTC. It is translated as CASSSRTGGNEQFF.

At least ten counts were recorded for this clonotype. At one end, the junction sequence differs from germline, possibly due to a read error. This CDR3 is CSVEAGYEQFF. CDR3 coding DNA: TGCAGCGTCGAAGCAGGGTATGAGCAGTTCTTC. The V and J genes are TRBV29-1 and TRBJ2-1; D perhaps matches TRBD1 (5 bases). CDR1 is SQVTM and CDR2 is ANQGSEA in the germline V gene. The CDR3 is 11 residues long.

This clonotype was counted at least ten times. The rearrangement uses TRBV20-1 and TRBJ1-1; D gene unclear. Germline-derived CDR1 and CDR2 are DFQATT and SNEGSKA (reference sequence). The CDR3 runs 11 residues. CDR3 nucleotides: TGCAGCCTCATGAGGAACACTGAAGCTTTCTTT. Translated: CSLMRNTEAFF.

The table lists this clonotype with many counts. CDR3 coding DNA: TGCAGTGCTAGTAGAAGTTTCGCCTCCTACGAGCAGTACTTC. The encoded protein is CSASRSFASYEQYF. The J gene is TRBJ2-7, the V gene TRBV20-1; D unresolved. The CDR3 has 14 residues. V dropped 3 bases and J dropped 0 bases, with 12 bases sitting between them. CDR1 is DFQATT, CDR2 SNEGSKA, per germline (reference sequence).

This clonotype has ten or more counts. The chain uses TRBV7-2 and TRBJ2-2, with D perhaps matching TRBD1 (6 bases). Germline V lookup: CDR1 SGHTA, CDR2 FQGNSA. V lost 2 bases, J lost 5 bases, and 12 bases lay in between. This CDR3 contains 15 residues. DNA for the CDR3: TGTGCCAGCAGCTTAACAGGGTTGGGGACCGGGGAGCTGTTTTTT. The encoded protein is CASSLTGLGTGELFF. Filled out from reference TRBV7-2 and TRBJ2-2, the complete variable domain reads GAGVSQSPSNKVTEKGKDVELRCDPISGHTALYWYRQSLGQGLEFLIYFQGNSAPDKSGLPSDRFSAERTGGSVSTLTIQRTQQEDSAVYLCASSLTGLGTGELFFGEGSRLTVL.

This clonotype was detected a few times. Possible read error: a much larger clone is one base away. This chain links TRBV7-2 with TRBJ2-3; no definite D call. Per the germline V gene, CDR1 is SGHTA and CDR2 is FQGNSA. V was shortened by 5 bases and J by 0 bases, with 9 bases between the two germline ends. The CDR3 is made up of 14 amino acids. The CDR3 DNA reads TGTGCCAGCAGCCCCGTTATTAGCACAGATACGCAGTATTTT. Its translation is CASSPVISTDTQYF.

This clonotype was seen only a few times. The rearrangement joins TRBV5-4 to TRBJ2-2, with TRBD2 identical over 11 bases. The V and J ends lost 7 bases and 5 bases, in that order; junction bases with no gene match: 10. The CDR3 has 16 amino acids. Germline CDR1 and CDR2: SGHNT and YYREEE (reference sequence). The CDR3 nucleotides read TGTGCCAGCGCGAAAAATCCTAGCGGGAGGACCGGGGAGCTGTTTTTT. This encodes CASAKNPSGRTGELFF.

This clonotype was seen many times. This chain connects TRBV4-2 to TRBJ2-7; D gene unclear. From germline, CDR1 is LGHNA and CDR2 YNFKEQ. This CDR3 has 18 residues. Trimming cost V 0 bases and J 3 bases, with 21 bases left between them. In DNA, the CDR3 is TGTGCCAGCAGCCAAGATAACCAGCGCTATACCTTGGGCTACGAGCAGTACTTC. Amino acids: CASSQDNQRYTLGYEQYF.